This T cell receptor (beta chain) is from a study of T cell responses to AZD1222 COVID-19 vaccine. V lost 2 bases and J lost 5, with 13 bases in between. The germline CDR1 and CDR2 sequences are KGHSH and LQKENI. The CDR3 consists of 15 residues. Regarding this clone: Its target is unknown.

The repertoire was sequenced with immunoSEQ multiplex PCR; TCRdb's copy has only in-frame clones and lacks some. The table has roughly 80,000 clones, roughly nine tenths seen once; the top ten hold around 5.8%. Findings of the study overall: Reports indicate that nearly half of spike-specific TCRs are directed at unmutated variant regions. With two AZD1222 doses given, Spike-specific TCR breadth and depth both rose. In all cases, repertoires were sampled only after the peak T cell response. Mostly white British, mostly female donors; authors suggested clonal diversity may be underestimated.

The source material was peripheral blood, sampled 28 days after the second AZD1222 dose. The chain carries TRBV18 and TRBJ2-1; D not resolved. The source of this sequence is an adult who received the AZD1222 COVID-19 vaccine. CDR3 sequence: CASSPKSVVNNEQFF. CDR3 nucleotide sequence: TGTGCCAGCTCACCAAAAAGCGTTGTCAACAATGAGCAGTTCTTC.